What follows are 13 T cell receptor beta chains derived from one specimen sequenced in a study of T cell responses to AZD1222 COVID-19 vaccine. Repertoires were generated with immunoSEQ multiplex PCR, while TCRdb's copy carries only in-frame clones and drops some. The sample lists over 130,000 clones, around 95% seen once, with roughly 1.2% in the top ten. The sample was peripheral blood, taken on day 0 of AZD1222 vaccination. Receptors originate from an adult in good health.

In its sample, this clone was seen once. The rearrangement uses TRBV9 and TRBJ2-1; 11 nucleotides agree with TRBD2. The germline gives CDR1 SGDLS, CDR2 YYNGEE. CDR3 length: 16 residues. V was pared by 0 bases and J by 4 bases, with 3 bases of the junction left unmatched. CDR3 bases: TGTGCCAGCAGCGTAGGTTGGACTAGCGGGTACAATGAGCAGTTCTTC. The encoded protein is CASSVGWTSGYNEQFF.

The V and J genes are TRBV18 and TRBJ1-5, with TRBD1 as a possible D gene (5 bases). Trimming removed 0 bases from V and 6 bases from J, with 9 bases in between. The length of the CDR3 is 14 residues. Germline V CDR1 and CDR2: KGHSH, LQKENI. The CDR3 bases are TGTGCCAGCTCACCACCGGGGGATCTTCAGCCCCAGCATTTT. It translates to CASSPPGDLQPQHF.

This chain connects TRBV12-3 or TRBV12-4 to TRBJ1-5, with 8 positions matching TRBD1. V was clipped by 8 bases and J by 6 bases; unmatched bases: 6. The CDR3 runs to 13 residues. In DNA form, the CDR3 reads TGTGCCAGCCTCGGACAGGGAGGTCAGCCCCAGCATTTT. Translation: CASLGQGGQPQHF.

This clone showed up just once. The chain is built from TRBV5-6 and TRBJ1-1, with D possibly matching TRBD1 (5 bases). The length of the CDR3 is 14 residues. Trimming took 4 bases from V and 0 from J, leaving 10 bases between them. Germline CDR1 and CDR2: SGHDT and YYEEEE. The CDR3 here is CASSRGPMNTEAFF. The CDR3 coding sequence is TGTGCCAGCAGCCGGGGACCGATGAACACTGAAGCTTTCTTT.

The CDR3 here is CATGCGGRAGSSYNEQFF. For the CDR3, the DNA is TGTGCCACCGGATGCGGGGGGAGAGCTGGGAGCTCCTACAATGAGCAGTTCTTC. The rearrangement links TRBV24-1 to TRBJ2-1; 8 nucleotides agree with TRBD2. The germline V gene encodes CDR1 KGHDR and CDR2 SFDVKD. The trim removed 9 bases at V and 0 bases at J, leaving 15 bases unmatched. The CDR3 is made up of 18 amino acids.

This clone occurred a few times. V is TRBV6-1 and J is TRBJ1-2; 8 bases are shared with TRBD1. Trimming cost V 0 bases and J 8 bases; bases outside gene matches: 8. Germline CDR1 MNHNS, CDR2 SASEGT. The CDR3 contains 15 residues. In DNA form, the CDR3 reads TGTGCCAGCAGTGAAGCGACGAACAGGGGGGAAGGCTACACCTTC. Its translation: CASSEATNRGEGYTF.

This clone has a single count. This chain joins TRBV7-8 and TRBJ1-1; TRBD1 might be the D (5 bases). The CDR3 is made up of 15 amino acids. The V end was cut by 3 bases, the J end by 1 base, with 12 bases between. Germline values: CDR1 SGHVS, CDR2 FQNEAQ. The DNA of the CDR3 is TGTGCCAGCAGCTTTTCCGCCGGGGCGAACACTGAAGCTTTCTTT. This gives the protein CASSFSAGANTEAFF. Supplemented by reference TRBV7-8 and TRBJ1-1, the full variable domain reads GAGVSQSPRYKVAKRGQDVALRCDPISGHVSLFWYQQALGQGPEFLTYFQNEAQLDKSGLPSDRFFAERPEGSVSTLKIQRTQQEDSAVYLCASSFSAGANTEAFFGQGTRLTVV.

This chain connects TRBV6-5 to TRBJ1-2; D is unclear. The V gene's germline CDR1 is MNHEY and CDR2 SVGAGI. V was shortened by 0 bases and J by 3 bases, with 14 bases between the two germline ends. The length of the CDR3 is 16 residues. The CDR3 loop is CASSYSVQAPDYGYTF. DNA for the CDR3: TGTGCCAGCAGTTACTCAGTGCAGGCCCCCGACTATGGCTACACCTTC.

The chain couples TRBV19 to TRBJ1-4; no firm D call. CDR1 and CDR2 (germline): LNHDA, SQIVND (reference sequence). The CDR3 spans 16 residues. V gave up 3 bases and J gave up 8 bases, with 19 bases separating them. Here the CDR3 DNA reads TGTGCCAGTAGTATGATGTGGGCCACTCGGAGAGAAAAACTGTTTTTT. Protein product: CASSMMWATRREKLFF.

The chain uses TRBV7-9 and TRBJ1-2; 9 positions agree with TRBD1. Germline V gene lookup returns CDR1 SEHNR and CDR2 FQNEAQ (reference sequence). J was trimmed by 8 bases and V by 6 bases; bases with no gene match: 10. This CDR3 is 14 amino acids long. The CDR3 nucleotides read TGTGCCAGCAGTCAATCAAGGACAGGGGTCGGCTACACCTTC. Translation gives CASSQSRTGVGYTF.

This sequence joins TRBV5-4 and TRBJ2-2, with 9 bases lining up with TRBD1. There are 15 residues in the CDR3. V gave up 2 bases and J gave up 4 bases; unmatched junction bases: 3. Germline values: CDR1 SGHNT, CDR2 YYREEE (reference sequence). The CDR3 loop is CASSLQGAGTGELFF. The CDR3, as DNA: TGTGCCAGCAGCTTACAGGGGGCGGGCACCGGGGAGCTGTTTTTT.

This clone was counted between two and nine times. The gene calls are TRBV6-2 or TRBV6-3 and TRBJ2-2; TRBD2 aligns across 12 bases. J lost 5 bases, V lost 6 bases, and 4 bases had no gene match. This CDR3 contains 15 residues. Germline V gene sequence: CDR1 MNHEY, CDR2 SVGEGT. Here the CDR3 DNA reads TGTGCCAGCAGCCTAGGACTAGCGGGAACCGGGGAGCTGTTTTTT. It yields the protein CASSLGLAGTGELFF.

The rearrangement links TRBV18 to TRBJ1-2; 8 nucleotides match TRBD1. Trimming at V came to 3 bases and at J to 3 bases, leaving 6 bases not matched to a gene. Germline V gives CDR1 KGHSH, CDR2 LQKENI. CDR3 length: 15 amino acids. The CDR3, as DNA: TGTGCCAGCTCACCGGTTCAGGGGGCAGACTATGGCTACACCTTC. This sequence encodes CASSPVQGADYGYTF.